This is a list of T cell receptor beta chains from one sample in a study of regulatory T cells in long-lasting Graves disease. MiXCR was run by TCRdb on the multiplex PCR reads, yielding one entry per CDR3 protein. In the table there are a few hundred thousand distinct CDR3 sequences, approximately 10% of which are singletons. These data were also filed under a second study, of T cells in Graves' hyperthyroidism and ophthalmopathy.

This specimen was peripheral blood mononuclear cells (PBMCs), taken at new diagnosis, from a patient treated with antithyroid drugs. The receptor set was obtained from a woman younger than 35 with Graves disease. The CDR3 runs from the conserved cysteine through the conserved F or W. The D gene is left open where the match is weak. Clone size is not always given. Where it is, it says once, few, many or a class for expanded clones.

CDR3 DNA	CDR3 protein	J gene	D gene	V gene	clone size
TGCAGTGCCAGCGAGCGGGAGGGTTCCTACAATGAGCAGCTCTTC	CSASEREGSYNEQLF	TRBJ2-1	TRBD2	TRBV20-1	.
TGCAGTGCTAGAGATCGCTCCAGGGGGCGACTGGATTATGGCTACACCTTC	CSARDRSRGRLDYGYTF	TRBJ1-2	TRBD1	TRBV20-1	.
TGCGCCAGCAGCCAGGGAGGTACTTTTGAAGCTTTCTTT	CASSQGGTFEAFF	TRBJ1-1	.	TRBV4-3	.
TGTGCCAGCAGCCATGCCCAGGCATCCTACAATGAGCAGTTCTTC	CASSHAQASYNEQFF	TRBJ2-1	.	TRBV7-3	.
TGTGCCACCAGTGACCCGACAGGGAAGGGAGCTTTCTTT	CATSDPTGKGAFF	TRBJ1-1	TRBD1	TRBV24-1	.
TGTGCCAGCAGTTTGGGGCGGTACTTGTCCTACGAGCAGTACTTC	CASSLGRYLSYEQYF	TRBJ2-7	.	TRBV27	.
TGTGCCGCCGCACAGGGCCAGGGCTATGGCTACACCTTC	CAAAQGQGYGYTF	TRBJ1-2	.	TRBV10-3	many
TGTGCCAACAGCTTAGCGGGGTCGGAGACCCAGTACTTC	CANSLAGSETQYF	TRBJ2-5	TRBD2	TRBV7-9	few
TGCAGCGTCCATACCGGGACCTTAGGAGGGGCCAACGTCCTGACTTTC	CSVHTGTLGGANVLTF	TRBJ2-6	.	TRBV29-1	few
TGCGCCAGCAGCTTGGGGCAGATTAATGAAAAACTGTTTTTT	CASSLGQINEKLFF	TRBJ1-4	.	TRBV5-1	many
TGTGCCAGCAGCTCTAGGGAGGCTAACTATGGCTACACCTTC	CASSSREANYGYTF	TRBJ1-2	.	TRBV7-2	many
TGTGCCAGCAGTGATTTCCGACAGGAGTATGGCTACACCTTC	CASSDFRQEYGYTF	TRBJ1-2	.	TRBV24-1	.
TGTGCCAGCAGTTTAGGGCCCAGCAACTACGAGCAGTACTTC	CASSLGPSNYEQYF	TRBJ2-7	.	TRBV12-3/TRBV12-4	many
TGCAGCGTTCGGGGATCCGGCGGCTACACCTTC	CSVRGSGGYTF	TRBJ1-2	.	TRBV29-1	many
TGTGCCAGCAGTGATGGCTCCAGCTCCTACAATGAGCAGTTCTTC	CASSDGSSSYNEQFF	TRBJ2-1	.	TRBV2	many
TGTGCCAGCAGTTATGCTGAAAACACTGAAGCTTTCTTT	CASSYAENTEAFF	TRBJ1-1	.	TRBV6-5	many
TGTGCCAGCAGTCCCCCTTATAGCAATCAGCCCCAGCATTTT	CASSPPYSNQPQHF	TRBJ1-5	.	TRBV28	many
TGCGCCAGCAGCCAAGTTGGCTGGGGAGAGTGGACAGGGAACACTGAAGCTTTCTTT	CASSQVGWGEWTGNTEAFF	TRBJ1-1	TRBD1	TRBV4-3	many
TGTGCCAGCAGTTCCCTGACAGTCTCCCCTTACAATGAGCAGTTCTTC	CASSSLTVSPYNEQFF	TRBJ2-1	.	TRBV6-2/TRBV6-3	.
TGTGCCAGCAGCGCCGCAGAGGTCTCTGGAAACACCATATATTTT	CASSAAEVSGNTIYF	TRBJ1-3	.	TRBV9	.
TGTGCCAGCAGCTTAGAGTGGGAGGAGGATGAGCAGTTCTTC	CASSLEWEEDEQFF	TRBJ2-1	.	TRBV7-2	few
TGTGCCAGCACCTCAAGACTAGCGGGGAACAATGAGCAGTTCTTC	CASTSRLAGNNEQFF	TRBJ2-1	TRBD2	TRBV11-2	many
TGTGCCAGCAGCTTAGGTCGGGCGGGCGGAATTGGTACTGAAGCTTTCTTT	CASSLGRAGGIGTEAFF	TRBJ1-1	.	TRBV11-2	many
TGTGCCAGCACTTACGAGGGTTTGCAGTTCTTC	CASTYEGLQFF	TRBJ2-1	.	TRBV6-2/TRBV6-3	many